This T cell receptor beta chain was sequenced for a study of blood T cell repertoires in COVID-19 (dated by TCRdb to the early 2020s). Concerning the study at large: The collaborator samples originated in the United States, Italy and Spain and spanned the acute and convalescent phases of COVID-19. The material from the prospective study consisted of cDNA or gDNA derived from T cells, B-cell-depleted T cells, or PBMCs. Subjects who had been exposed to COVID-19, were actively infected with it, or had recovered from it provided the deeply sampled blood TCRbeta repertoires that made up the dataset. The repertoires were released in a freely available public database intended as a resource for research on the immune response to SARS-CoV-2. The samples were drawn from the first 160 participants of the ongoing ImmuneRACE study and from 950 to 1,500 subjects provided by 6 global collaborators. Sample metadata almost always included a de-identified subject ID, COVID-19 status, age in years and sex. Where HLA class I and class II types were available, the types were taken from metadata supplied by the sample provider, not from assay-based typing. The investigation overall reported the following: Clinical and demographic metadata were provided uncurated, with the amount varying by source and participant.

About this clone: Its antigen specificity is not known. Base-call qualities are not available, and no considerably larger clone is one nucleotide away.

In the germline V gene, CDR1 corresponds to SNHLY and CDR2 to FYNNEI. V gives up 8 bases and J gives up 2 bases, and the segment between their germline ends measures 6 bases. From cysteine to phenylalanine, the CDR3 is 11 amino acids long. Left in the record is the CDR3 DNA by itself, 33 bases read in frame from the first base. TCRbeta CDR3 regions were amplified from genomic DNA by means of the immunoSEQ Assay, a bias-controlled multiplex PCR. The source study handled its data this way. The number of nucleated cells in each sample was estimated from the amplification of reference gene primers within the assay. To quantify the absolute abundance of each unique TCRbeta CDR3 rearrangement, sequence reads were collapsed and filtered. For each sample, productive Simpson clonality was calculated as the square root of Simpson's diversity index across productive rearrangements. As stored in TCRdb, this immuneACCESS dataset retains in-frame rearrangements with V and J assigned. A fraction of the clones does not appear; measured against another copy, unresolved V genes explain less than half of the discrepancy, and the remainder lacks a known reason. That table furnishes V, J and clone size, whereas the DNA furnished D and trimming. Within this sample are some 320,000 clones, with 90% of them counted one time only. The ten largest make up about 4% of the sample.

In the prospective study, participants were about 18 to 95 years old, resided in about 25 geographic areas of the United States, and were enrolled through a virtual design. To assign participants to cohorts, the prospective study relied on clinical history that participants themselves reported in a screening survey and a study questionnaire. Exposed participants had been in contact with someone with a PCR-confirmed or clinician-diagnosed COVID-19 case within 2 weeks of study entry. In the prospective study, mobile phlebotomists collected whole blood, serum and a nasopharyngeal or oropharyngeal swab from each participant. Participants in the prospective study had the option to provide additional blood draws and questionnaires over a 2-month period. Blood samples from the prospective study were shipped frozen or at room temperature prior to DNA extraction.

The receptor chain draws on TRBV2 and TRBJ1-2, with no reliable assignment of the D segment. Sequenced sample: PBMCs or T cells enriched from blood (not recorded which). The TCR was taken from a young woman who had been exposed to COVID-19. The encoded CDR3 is CASRENYGYTF. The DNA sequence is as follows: TGTGCCAGCCGGGAGAACTATGGCTACACCTTC.